A single T cell receptor beta chain is shown here with its context. This clone was picked up a small number of times. No cognate antigen has been identified for it. Per-base quality was not reported, and no clone a single base away is much larger than it. The CDR3 has 13 amino acids, counting the end cysteine and phenylalanine. Here the CDR3 DNA is all that survives: 39 bases in frame from base 1. Sequences SGHDN (CDR1) and FVKESK (CDR2) are obtained from the germline V gene. Relative to germline, V is 4 bases shorter and J is 5 bases shorter, with 11 bases between their ends. To prepare the library, the immunoSEQ multiplex PCR assay was applied. For most patients, genomic DNA was isolated with the Qiagen DNeasy Blood and Tissue Kit and shipped frozen to Adaptive Biotechnologies for TCR sequencing. For most patients, genomic DNA was subjected to high-throughput TCR-beta CDR3 sequencing by Adaptive Biotechnologies. On the study's bioinformatics: TCR sequencing data were retrieved from Adaptive's ImmunoSEQ software for 15 to 20 patients, whereas three other patients were processed with MiXCR and VDJtools. To correct CD4 versus CD8 sorting errors, any sequence found in both subsets at a frequency ratio below 5:1 was removed. Because the origin of CDR3 nucleotide sequences shared between donor and recipient could not be assigned, those sequences were removed. Alloreactive clones required at least 2-fold expansion over unstimulated cells and minimum CFSE-low frequency of 0.002% (template counts) or 0.001% (read counts). A clone was considered mappable if detected in the sequenced pre-transplant spleen, lymph node, or MLR CFSE-low populations of the donor or recipient. Cumulative frequency of alloreactive clones was calculated as a percentage of all sequences weighted by copy number. Held by TCRdb, this immuneACCESS table contains in-frame sequences only and omits some clones. Under half of the omission traces to an unresolved V gene where checked; the cause of the rest is unknown. V, J and clone size reflect that table, while D and trimming were determined from the DNA. The sample table holds about 91,000 clones, of which 85% to 95% were seen once. Approximately 0.33% of the sample goes to the ten largest clones.

The time point label on this specimen signifies: cells obtained before transplantation from donor or recipient. CD3+CD4+ and CD3+CD8+ populations were FACS-sorted from unstimulated pre-transplant donor and recipient cells taken from spleen or lymph nodes. These data originate in a study of graft-versus-host responses after intestinal transplantation (dated by TCRdb to the early 2020s). Regarding the study in general: Recipients received multivisceral, liver-intestinal, or isolated intestinal transplants. To identify alloreactive clones, pre-transplant mixed lymphocyte reaction products were sequenced and compared with unstimulated pre-transplant donor and recipient T cells. Every recipient was given anti-thymocyte globulin induction, followed by around three years of maintenance tacrolimus and steroids. After intestinal transplantation, graft-versus-host and host-versus-graft alloreactive T cell clones were followed in the graft, circulation and bone marrow using bulk TCR-beta CDR3 sequencing. Donor T cell macrochimerism was defined as a peak of at least 4% donor T cells among recipient peripheral blood mononuclear cells. Instead of going to the commercial service, samples from a few later patients were sequenced in-house on an Illumina MiSeq and processed with MiXCR. The cohort enrolled some 24 intestinal transplant recipients, one of whom was a retransplant, and a few patients without pretransplant specimens were excluded. Study-wide conclusions, independent of this receptor: In the allografts of patients with donor T cell macrochimerism, GvH to HvG T cell clonal ratios were high. The relatively low number and heterogeneity of intestinal transplant patients limited the conclusions. Early after transplant, peak levels of circulating GvH clones were found to be associated with declines in HvG clones. GvH clones were detected in recipient bone marrow, and some appeared earlier in ileal mucosa or blood, consistent with an intestinal mucosal origin.

This sequence uses TRBV14 and TRBJ1-1; the D gene is unclear. The source of this sequence is a human donor who was the organ donor for an intestinal transplant. Sequenced material: unstimulated CD4+ T cells sorted from spleen or lymph node cells, taken before transplant. The CDR3 region has the sequence CASSLTSGTEAFF. The bases are TGTGCCAGCAGCCTTACATCCGGGACTGAAGCTTTCTTT. The CDR3 plus the reference TRBV14 and TRBJ1-1 genes for the other parts give the full variable domain: EAGVTQFPSHSVIEKGQTVTLRCDPISGHDNLYWYRRVMGKEIKFLLHFVKESKQDESGMPNNRFLAERTGGTYSTLKVQPAELEDSGVYFCASSLTSGTEAFFGQGTRLTVV.